Listed below are T cell receptor beta chains from one sample, sequenced in a study of blood T cell repertoires in COVID-19. The repertoire was sequenced with immunoSEQ multiplex PCR; TCRdb's copy has only in-frame clones and lacks some. The table records 150,000 to 200,000 clones, roughly 86% of them present only once. The sample consisted of peripheral blood. The receptor source for this set is a woman aged 55-70 years who had recovered from COVID-19. Each CDR3 is given with its conserved first and last residue.

V gene: TRBV10-3
CDR3 protein: CAISEQAGTDTQYF

V gene: TRBV5-1
CDR3 protein: CASSLGVTGLNEKLFF

V gene: TRBV3-1/TRBV3-2
CDR3 protein: CASSQAYNSPLHF

V gene: TRBV6-2/TRBV6-3
CDR3 protein: CASSSFDTLYNSPLHF

V gene: TRBV28
CDR3 protein: CASSPAAEGVSPLHF

V gene: TRBV3-1/TRBV3-2
CDR3 protein: CASSQRNNEQFF

V gene: TRBV13
CDR3 protein: CASSTPTGMHGYTF

V gene: TRBV11-2
CDR3 protein: CASSLLVAGRDGELFF

V gene: TRBV6-2/TRBV6-3
CDR3 protein: CASSSSPIQYF

V gene: TRBV7-6
CDR3 protein: CASSLGQGARSYEQYF

V gene: TRBV19
CDR3 protein: CASKERGGGNQPQHF

V gene: TRBV4-2
CDR3 protein: CASSQEVAPRRNTQYF

V gene: TRBV11-2
CDR3 protein: CASGLAGFTDTQYF

V gene: TRBV6-6
CDR3 protein: CASRPQGATEAFF

V gene: TRBV18
CDR3 protein: CASSPPEGPATYEQFF

V gene: TRBV7-9
CDR3 protein: CASSLDGFGTF

V gene: TRBV7-3
CDR3 protein: CASSRQGGGSSYNEQFF

V gene: TRBV20-1
CDR3 protein: CSASGGGAFRSTDTQYF

V gene: TRBV30
CDR3 protein: CAWRGQWNTIYF

V gene: TRBV14
CDR3 protein: CASSQGGLRPLHF

V gene: TRBV19
CDR3 protein: CASNRGSTDTQYF

V gene: TRBV5-1
CDR3 protein: CASTPEGGSAFF

V gene: TRBV4-1
CDR3 protein: CASSQTAETGPYEQYF

V gene: TRBV11-2
CDR3 protein: CASSSSARGISPLHF

V gene: TRBV28
CDR3 protein: CASSLQGRGSNEKLFF

V gene: TRBV6-2/TRBV6-3
CDR3 protein: CASSYVAGGQPQHF

V gene: TRBV30
CDR3 protein: CAWGSGVADTQYF

V gene: TRBV4-3
CDR3 protein: CASSPKDSGGSWNEKLFF

V gene: TRBV29-1
CDR3 protein: CSVQTGGAGEQYF

V gene: TRBV3-1/TRBV3-2
CDR3 protein: CASSQSHSYRAQYGNSPLHF